This T cell receptor beta chain was captured in a study of vaccination effects on CD4 cells after COVID-19. Turning to the study itself: Post-vaccine draws lagged the second dose by a median of 72 days.

TCRdb keeps only in-frame clones here, not all; method: immunoSEQ multiplex PCR. The table includes roughly 40,000 clones, about two thirds detected once. CD4+ T cells were isolated after around ten days of culture. Vaccination of participants consisted of two doses of either the BNT162b2 or mRNA-1273 vaccine. This clone is a singleton in its sample. Its antigen is currently unknown. This TCR came from a human donor who received a COVID-19 vaccine. Sequencing was performed on CD4+ T cells from PBMCs cultured without peptide, taken after COVID-19 vaccination.

In DNA form, the CDR3 reads TGTGCCAGCAGCTTATCACCGGTGAACACTGAAGCTTTCTTT. Amino acid sequence: CASSLSPVNTEAFF. V gene TRBV7-2 combines with J gene TRBJ1-1; D call uncertain. V lost 2 bases and J lost 0, with 7 bases in between. Germline-derived CDR1 and CDR2 are SGHTA and FQGNSA. This CDR3 is built from 14 residues.